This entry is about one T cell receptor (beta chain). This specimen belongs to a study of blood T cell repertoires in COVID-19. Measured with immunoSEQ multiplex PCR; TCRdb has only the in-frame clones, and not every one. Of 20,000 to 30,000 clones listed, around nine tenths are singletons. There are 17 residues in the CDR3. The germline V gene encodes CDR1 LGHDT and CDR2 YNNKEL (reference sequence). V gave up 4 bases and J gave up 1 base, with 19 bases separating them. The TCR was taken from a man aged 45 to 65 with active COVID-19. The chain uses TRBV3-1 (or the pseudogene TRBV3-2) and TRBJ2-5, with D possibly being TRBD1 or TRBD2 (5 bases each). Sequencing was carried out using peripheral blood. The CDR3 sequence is CASSLEGPPEVQETQYF. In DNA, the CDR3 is TGTGCCAGCAGCCTAGAGGGGCCACCTGAAGTCCAAGAGACCCAGTACTTC.